This passage covers 29 T cell receptor beta chains from one sample sequenced in a study of blood T cell repertoires in COVID-19. Produced via immunoSEQ multiplex PCR; TCRdb's table is partial and in-frame only. This table holds approximately 200,000 clones, 80% to 90% found once. The sample was PBMCs or T cells enriched from blood (not recorded which). The receptors were gathered from a woman between 18 and 29 years old in a cohort exposed to, infected with or recovered from COVID-19 (not recorded which).

The chain carries TRBV30 and TRBJ1-4, with a possible D match to TRBD1 (5 bases). Trimming removed 2 bases at V and 8 bases at J, with 12 bases between. This CDR3 has 13 amino acids. Germline loops: CDR1 GTSNPN, CDR2 SVGIG (reference sequence). Here the CDR3 reads CAWSRGTGEKLFF. In DNA form, the CDR3 reads TGTGCCTGGAGTCGGGGGACTGGGGAAAAACTGTTTTTT.

The chain is built from TRBV7-9 and TRBJ2-3, with D possibly being TRBD2 (6 bases). The CDR3 is 16 amino acids. Germline CDR1 and CDR2: SEHNR and FQNEAQ (reference sequence). The ends were cut back, 5 bases at V and 4 bases at J, with 19 bases in the middle. CDR3 bases: TGTGCCAGCAGCCCCCAGGATGCGGGATCTGCAGATACGCAGTATTTT. It yields the protein CASSPQDAGSADTQYF.

V and J are TRBV9 and TRBJ1-5; 7 bases line up with TRBD1. The junction had 4 bases not matched to a gene; V was cut back by 3 bases and J by 1 base. The length of the CDR3 is 15 residues. The V gene's germline CDR1 is SGDLS and CDR2 YYNGEE. The CDR3 region has the DNA TGTGCCAGCAGCGCTTCAGGGGGAAGCAATCAGCCCCAGCATTTT. This encodes CASSASGGSNQPQHF.

This CDR3 reads CASSLVSGSETQYF. The CDR3 region has the DNA TGTGCCAGCAGCTTAGTTTCCGGGTCGGAGACCCAGTACTTC. The V and J genes are TRBV13 and TRBJ2-5; no definite D call. The CDR3 is 14 amino acids. The germline V and J ends were trimmed by 1 base and 5 bases, with 11 bases remaining between them. Per germline, CDR1 PRHDT and CDR2 FYEKMQ (reference sequence).

The chain is built from TRBV18 and TRBJ1-2; a weak D match, TRBD1 (5 bases). The CDR3 is made up of 15 amino acids. Germline V CDR1 and CDR2: KGHSH, LQKENI. Trimming took off 0 bases at V and 2 bases at J, with 10 bases between the two ends. The CDR3 DNA is TGTGCCAGCTCACCACCGGCGGGGACCAACTATGGCTACACCTTC. As protein: CASSPPAGTNYGYTF.

This clone was detected only once. The junction does not match germline at one end; this may be a read error. V and J are TRBV6-1 and TRBJ2-7; tentatively, D is TRBD2 (6 bases). Germline V lookup: CDR1 MNHNS, CDR2 SASEGT. The CDR3 runs to 11 residues. In DNA form, the CDR3 reads TGTGCCAGCAGTGAAGTTAGGGAGGAGACCTTC. Protein product: CASSEVREETF.

This sequence joins TRBV7-3 and TRBJ2-1; 8 bases fit TRBD2. The CDR3 has 16 residues. The trim removed 2 bases at V and 4 bases at J, leaving 7 bases unmatched. CDR1 and CDR2 from the germline V gene are SGHTA and FQGTGA. CDR3 protein: CASSLSGTRGYNEQFF. CDR3 nucleotides: TGTGCCAGCAGCTTATCCGGGACTAGGGGTTACAATGAGCAGTTCTTC.

The CDR3 nucleotides read TGTGCTAGTGGTTTGAGCTTGGGCGGGGCAGGTGGGGCCAACGTCCTGACTTTC. This gives the protein CASGLSLGGAGGANVLTF. The chain employs TRBV12-5 and TRBJ2-6, with D possibly matching TRBD2 (6 bases). Trimming left V 2 bases short and J 3 bases short, with 17 bases between. Germline loops: CDR1 LGHNT, CDR2 FRNRAP. The CDR3 spans 18 residues.

The J gene is TRBJ1-1, the V gene TRBV7-8, with a weak D call TRBD1 (6 bases). V lost 0 bases and J 0 bases, leaving 11 bases between the germline ends. Germline values: CDR1 SGHVS, CDR2 FQNEAQ. The CDR3 has 16 residues. This chain's CDR3 is CASSLALGALNTEAFF. The CDR3 DNA sequence: TGTGCCAGCAGCTTAGCGTTGGGGGCCTTGAACACTGAAGCTTTCTTT.

The rearrangement links TRBV18 to TRBJ1-2, with D possibly TRBD1 on 5 matching bases. Germline CDR1 reads KGHSH; CDR2 reads LQKENI. Trimming left V 3 bases short and J 2 bases short, with 13 bases between. The CDR3 is 15 residues long. CDR3 sequence reads: CASSPQTGGNYGYTF. CDR3 bases: TGTGCCAGCTCACCGCAGACTGGGGGGAACTATGGCTACACCTTC.

The chain couples TRBV7-2 to TRBJ2-1; D is perhaps TRBD2 (6 bases). CDR3 length: 14 residues. Trimming removed 5 bases from V and 10 bases from J, with 18 bases in between. Germline CDR1 and CDR2: SGHTA and FQGNSA. In DNA form, the CDR3 reads TGTGCCAGCAGCCTTACCAGCTGGGCGGGGGAGCAGTTCTTC. This encodes CASSLTSWAGEQFF.

This rearrangement joins TRBV28 to TRBJ1-2; tentative D call: TRBD1 (5 bases). The CDR3 contains 12 residues. V lost 5 bases to trimming and J lost 7 bases, with 11 bases between them. Per germline, CDR1 MDHEN and CDR2 SYDVKM. Here the CDR3 reads CASSPSGGGYTF. CDR3 in DNA: TGTGCCAGCAGTCCCTCGGGGGGTGGCTACACCTTC.

This clone has a handful of counts. In DNA, the CDR3 is TGTGCCAGCAGCCCCGGGACATACTCCTACGAGCAGTACTTC. The encoded protein is CASSPGTYSYEQYF. The chain uses TRBV5-6 and TRBJ2-7; a weak D match, TRBD1 (6 bases). V shed 4 bases and J shed 0 bases, with 11 bases lying between them. This CDR3 spans 14 amino acids. From germline, CDR1 is SGHDT and CDR2 YYEEEE. Variable domain in full (rest from reference TRBV5-6 and TRBJ2-7): DAGVTQSPTHLIKTRGQQVTLRCSPKSGHDTVSWYQQALGQGPQFIFQYYEEEERQRGNFPDRFSGHQFPNYSSELNVNALLLGDSALYLCASSPGTYSYEQYFGPGTRLTVT.

The J gene is TRBJ2-3, the V gene TRBV10-2, with D hard to call. Per germline, CDR1 WSHSY and CDR2 SAAADI. This CDR3 comprises 14 residues. Trimming removed 7 bases from V and 0 bases from J, with 11 bases in between. The CDR3 DNA reads TGCGCCAGCAAGGCGGCGTCTAGCACAGATACGCAGTATTTT. It translates to CASKAASSTDTQYF.

This chain uses TRBV5-4 with TRBJ2-7, with 9 bases fitting TRBD2. The CDR3 is made up of 16 amino acids. The trim removed 0 bases at V and 3 bases at J, leaving 7 bases unmatched. Germline CDR1 SGHNT, CDR2 YYREEE (reference sequence). For the CDR3, the DNA is TGTGCCAGCAGCTTGGGCCTAGCGGGGACCGGCTACGAGCAGTACTTC. Its translation is CASSLGLAGTGYEQYF.

The V and J genes are TRBV5-1 and TRBJ1-6, with a possible D match to TRBD1 (5 bases). Trimming pared 4 bases from V and 10 bases from J, leaving 18 bases between. This CDR3 has 15 residues. Looked up from germline, CDR1 is SGHRS and CDR2 is YFSETQ. The CDR3 loop reads CASSLSGGDRSPLHF. The CDR3 DNA is TGCGCCAGCAGCCTATCTGGAGGGGATCGCTCACCCCTCCACTTT.

This clone turned up a few times. The genes are TRBV9 and TRBJ1-1, with D hard to call. V gave up 3 bases and J gave up 0 bases, with 9 bases separating them. Germline values: CDR1 SGDLS, CDR2 YYNGEE. This CDR3 has 14 residues. CDR3 nucleotide sequence: TGTGCCAGCAGCGCAGGTATCATGAACACTGAAGCTTTCTTT. This sequence encodes CASSAGIMNTEAFF.

V is TRBV6-5 and J is TRBJ2-2; 7 bases match TRBD2. The CDR3 consists of 14 residues. The V and J ends lost 4 bases and 7 bases, in that order; junction bases with no gene match: 6. Germline V gene lookup returns CDR1 MNHEY and CDR2 SVGAGI. In DNA form, the CDR3 reads TGTGCCAGCAGTTCTACGCGGGAGATCGGGGAGCTGTTTTTT. It encodes CASSSTREIGELFF.

A remark on this clone: Other DNA variants within this sample encode the same CDR3. This CDR3 reads CASSLGGSNQPQHF. CDR3 in DNA: TGTGCCAGCAGCCTTGGCGGAAGCAATCAGCCCCAGCATTTT. V and J are TRBV28 and TRBJ1-5; D gene unclear. Trimming stripped 6 bases from V and 1 base from J, with 10 bases between. The CDR3 sequence is 14 residues long. Germline-derived CDR1 and CDR2 are MDHEN and SYDVKM.

The chain links TRBV19 to TRBJ2-4; TRBD1 aligns across 7 bases. Germline V gene sequence: CDR1 LNHDA, CDR2 SQIVND (reference sequence). Unmatched junction bases numbered 8, after V lost 3 bases and J lost 9 bases. There are 14 residues in the CDR3. DNA for the CDR3: TGTGCCAGTAGTATTCGGACAGGTTCGGGCATTCAGTACTTC. This translates into CASSIRTGSGIQYF. The full variable domain, its missing parts supplied by reference TRBV19 and TRBJ2-4, is DGGITQSPKYLFRKEGQNVTLSCEQNLNHDAMYWYRQDPGQGLRLIYYSQIVNDFQKGDIAEGYSVSREKKESFPLTVTSAQKNPTAFYLCASSIRTGSGIQYFGAGTRLSVL.

This clone appeared a single time. This chain uses TRBV5-1 with TRBJ2-3, with a tentative D call TRBD2 (5 bases). This CDR3 comprises 13 residues. The V gene's germline CDR1 is SGHRS and CDR2 YFSETQ. V lost 6 bases and J 14 bases, leaving 22 bases between the germline ends. The CDR3 nucleotides read TGCGCCAGCACCTCCCTGGGCGGACTCCAGTGGTATTTT. It is translated as CASTSLGGLQWYF.

The rearrangement links TRBV19 to TRBJ2-1; D call uncertain. The germline CDR1 and CDR2 sequences are LNHDA and SQIVND (reference sequence). Trimming removed 8 bases from V and 4 bases from J, with 6 bases in between. CDR3 size: 11 residues. The CDR3 bases are TGTGCCAGTGGAGAGTACAATGAGCAGTTCTTC. Translated, it gives CASGEYNEQFF.

This clone showed up just once. V is TRBV28 and J is TRBJ1-2; possible D gene TRBD1, 6 bases. The CDR3 is 11 residues long. Per germline, CDR1 MDHEN and CDR2 SYDVKM. The V gene lost 3 bases and the J gene lost 10 bases, with 9 bases spanning the gap. The CDR3 sequence: CASSFRGPYTF. The CDR3 DNA reads as TGTGCCAGCAGTTTCAGGGGACCCTACACCTTC.

The chain joins TRBV11-3 to TRBJ2-2; 10 positions match TRBD2. This CDR3 is 17 amino acids long. The V gene end was trimmed by 3 bases and the J gene end by 5 bases; junction bases not matched to a gene: 9. Germline V gene sequence: CDR1 SGHNT, CDR2 YENEEA. The CDR3 sequence: CASSFGGLAGDTGELFF. DNA of the CDR3: TGTGCCAGCAGCTTCGGAGGTCTAGCGGGGGATACCGGGGAGCTGTTTTTT.

The sample holds one count of this clone. The CDR3 here is CASSQELAGAGGDTQYF. The DNA of the CDR3 is TGTGCCAGCAGCCAAGAACTAGCGGGAGCGGGGGGAGATACGCAGTATTTT. This rearrangement joins TRBV3-1 (or the pseudogene TRBV3-2) to TRBJ2-3; 11 bases line up with TRBD2. J lost 5 bases, V lost 0 bases, and 7 bases had no gene match. CDR1 and CDR2 from the germline V gene are LGHDT and YNNKEL (reference sequence). This CDR3 has 17 residues.

The chain joins TRBV6-1 to TRBJ1-5; no firm D call. The CDR3 is 14 residues long. Trimming shortened V by 0 bases and J by 8 bases, and 11 bases separated the two germline ends. The germline gives CDR1 MNHNS, CDR2 SASEGT. This CDR3 reads CASSEASSGEPQHF. In DNA, the CDR3 is TGTGCCAGCAGTGAAGCTAGTTCCGGGGAGCCCCAGCATTTT.

The rearrangement links TRBV4-1 to TRBJ1-4; 7 positions agree with TRBD1. Germline CDR1 is MGHRA and CDR2 is YSYEKL. V lost 6 bases, J lost 8 bases, and 3 bases stayed unmatched. The CDR3 has 12 residues. DNA of the CDR3: TGCGCCAGCAGAGAACAGGGGGAAAAACTGTTTTTT. It is translated as CASREQGEKLFF.

V and J are TRBV18 and TRBJ1-2, with D tentatively TRBD1 (5 bases). Looked up from germline, CDR1 is KGHSH and CDR2 is LQKENI. There are 14 residues in the CDR3. V was clipped by 3 bases and J by 5 bases, with 13 bases between them. For the CDR3, the DNA is TGTGCCAGCTCACCCCGGGAGGAGGGGTATGGCTACACCTTC. Amino acid sequence: CASSPREEGYGYTF.

The chain recombines TRBV7-3 with TRBJ1-1, with TRBD1 as a possible D gene (6 bases). This CDR3 is 17 amino acids long. Trimming shortened V by 5 bases and J by 1 base, and 20 bases separated the two germline ends. The V gene's germline CDR1 is SGHTA and CDR2 FQGTGA. Here the CDR3 DNA reads TGTGCCAGCAGCAAACAGGGAGGGTTGGGGAGGAACACTGAAGCTTTCTTT. Its protein product is CASSKQGGLGRNTEAFF.